The present entry profiles one T cell receptor (beta chain) with its context. This clonotype was found a few times. Its antigen target is currently unknown. Base qualities are not at hand, and no much larger clone is one base apart. V and J lose 7 bases and 6 bases, and a span of 16 bases separates them. CDR1 and CDR2 are read off the germline V gene (reference sequence) as MNHEY and SMNVEV. The CDR3 sequence holds 15 residues, the cysteine and phenylalanine included. Only the CDR3 part of the read is kept: 45 bases, read in frame from the first base. The data belong to a study of blood T cells in healthy people across ages (dated by TCRdb to between 2015 and 2016). With regard to the full study: In model experiments, template switching captured roughly one uniquely barcoded TCR beta cDNA molecule for every two T cells. To avoid experimental bias, donors of different ages were randomly spread across the sequencing lanes. Donors were grouped into four age groups: young (average about 15 years), middle-aged (around 39), aged (around 66) and long-lived (about 89). To track age-related changes in TCR beta repertoire diversity, the study relied on deep sequencing normalized with unique cDNA molecular identifiers. Using the same blood draw, the study looked at two additional independent replicas of 1 million unique cDNA reads for two donors, one aged 18 to 29 and the other aged 80 or older. Points the paper makes about the study in general: Estimates of total diversity based on one million sequenced T cells were considered lower bounds and underestimates. Because donor CMV infection status was unknown, age-related changes in expanded clonotypes were potentially confounded. Compared with the aged group, more naive CD4+ T cells, fewer expanded clones and increased TCR diversity were shown by the long-lived group, suggesting age selection. A strong correlation was found between observed TCR beta diversity and the percentage of naive T cells measured by flow cytometry. Bulk unsorted PBMC profiling prevented conclusive comparison of naive and antigen-experienced compartments. As age increased, observed TCR beta diversity per million T cells dropped in a roughly linear way, and a significant reduction was already evident by age 40.

The library was prepared using 5' RACE. Sequencer: Illumina HiSeq 2500. A second PCR of about 6 to 11 cycles was performed with a sample-barcoded 5' primer and a J-beta primer mix. A template-switch 5' adaptor carrying 12 random nucleotides introduced a unique molecular identifier onto each TCR beta cDNA molecule. Each sample yielded at least 3 million CDR3-containing paired-end reads. First-strand cDNA was synthesized from all RNA with the Mint cDNA synthesis kit, primed by a TRBC-specific oligonucleotide. All cDNA was treated with uracil-DNA glycosylase and then went through a first 18-cycle PCR with the universal primers M1SS and BC2_uni_R. The original pipeline was this. For normalization, 1 million high-quality reads were randomly selected from each sample, with every read carrying a distinct molecular identifier. Reads with shared molecular identifiers were discarded instead of being binned into consensus sequences. MiTCR, run with a Q25 quality threshold and the strictest error-elimination algorithm, handled CDR3 identification, clonotype clustering and error correction. A nonparametric unseen species model using Euler transformation provided a lower-bound estimate of total TCR beta diversity. TCRdb trimmed public reads at Q25 via fastp, called clones via MiXCR and kept in-frame beta chains. Rows merge per CDR3 protein into single entries with the most common DNA and genes. These V and J calls are TCRdb output, not the study's own analysis. This sample has fewer than 2,000,000 distinct CDR3 sequences in its table, and roughly 32% of those were observed once. Around 11% of the sample rests with the top ten.

Donors were 40 or so systemically healthy Caucasian individuals from Russia aged about 6 to 100 years. Around 10 milliliters of peripheral blood were drawn from each donor into EDTA-treated Vacutainer tubes. Ficoll-Paque density-gradient centrifugation was used to isolate PBMCs, with at least 6.5 million per sample. Trizol reagent was used to extract total RNA from PBMCs, with at least 6 micrograms per sample. For every donor, an aliquot of PBMCs went through flow cytometry to measure the percentages of naive CD45RAhigh/CD27high T cells. Sequenced input: blood. This receptor chain uses TRBV27 and TRBJ1-6; TRBD1 might be the D gene, on 6 matching bases. The origin of this receptor is a woman aged 25 to 39 in good health. The CDR3 region: CASTNSGAGNSPLHF. The nucleotide sequence is given as TGTGCCAGCACCAATTCGGGGGCCGGTAATTCACCCCTCCACTTT.